These T cell receptor beta chains were read from a single sample in a study of control samples from healthy donors and cancer patients. Sequencing used immunoSEQ multiplex PCR; TCRdb keeps in-frame clones, though not all of them. The table records some 70,000 clones, roughly 82% of them present only once. The sequenced sample consisted of PBMCs. Receptors originate from a woman aged 45-60 years with lung cancer. Each CDR3 is given with its conserved first and last residue. Fields, in order: D gene, J gene, clone size, V gene, CDR3 DNA, CDR3 protein. The D gene is left open where the match is weak. Not every row has a clone size; where given, it reads once, few, many or a size class.

d_gene: -; j_gene: TRBJ1-1; abundance: -; v_gene: TRBV12-3/TRBV12-4; CDR3nt: TGTGCCAGCAGTCAACAGGGAAGGACTGAAGCTTTCTTT; CDR3aa: CASSQQGRTEAFF
d_gene: -; j_gene: TRBJ2-1; abundance: -; v_gene: TRBV5-4; CDR3nt: TGTGCCAGCAGCCCACACCCGGAAAATGAGCAGTTCTTC; CDR3aa: CASSPHPENEQFF
d_gene: -; j_gene: TRBJ2-2; abundance: few; v_gene: TRBV12-3/TRBV12-4; CDR3nt: TGTGCCAGCAGTGGACTCCTCACCGGGGAGCTGTTTTTT; CDR3aa: CASSGLLTGELFF
d_gene: TRBD1; j_gene: TRBJ1-1; abundance: -; v_gene: TRBV3-1/TRBV3-2; CDR3nt: TGTGCCAGCAGCTCGGGACAGGGTGAAGCTTTCTTT; CDR3aa: CASSSGQGEAFF
d_gene: -; j_gene: TRBJ2-7; abundance: -; v_gene: TRBV10-1; CDR3nt: TGCGCCAGCAATTACCCCCCGGTAGGCTACGAGCAGTACTTC; CDR3aa: CASNYPPVGYEQYF
d_gene: -; j_gene: TRBJ1-6; abundance: -; v_gene: TRBV5-5; CDR3nt: TGTGCCAGCAGCTTGGAGGAAGGGTATTCACCCCTCCACTTT; CDR3aa: CASSLEEGYSPLHF
d_gene: -; j_gene: TRBJ2-5; abundance: once; v_gene: TRBV7-9; CDR3nt: TGTGCCAGCAGCTTAGGCCAGGGATCAGAGACCCAGTACTTC; CDR3aa: CASSLGQGSETQYF
d_gene: -; j_gene: TRBJ1-1; abundance: -; v_gene: TRBV2; CDR3nt: TGTGCCACCGTCCTCCACCGGGAGTACACTGAAGCTTTCTTT; CDR3aa: CATVLHREYTEAFF
d_gene: -; j_gene: TRBJ1-3; abundance: -; v_gene: TRBV28; CDR3nt: TGTGCCAGCAGTTTACGGCTCAGGGACCTCTCTGGAAACACCATATATTTT; CDR3aa: CASSLRLRDLSGNTIYF
d_gene: TRBD1; j_gene: TRBJ1-1; abundance: -; v_gene: TRBV19; CDR3nt: TGTGCCAGTACTGAGGCCGGGACAGGGCTGAACACTGAAGCTTTCTTT; CDR3aa: CASTEAGTGLNTEAFF
d_gene: -; j_gene: TRBJ1-2; abundance: -; v_gene: TRBV6-5; CDR3nt: TGTGCCAGCATTTTCTTTGACAGGAACAACTATGGCTACACCTTC; CDR3aa: CASIFFDRNNYGYTF
d_gene: -; j_gene: TRBJ1-1; abundance: -; v_gene: TRBV18; CDR3nt: TGTGCCAGCTCACCAGCGACCACTGAAGCTTTCTTT; CDR3aa: CASSPATTEAFF
d_gene: -; j_gene: TRBJ2-7; abundance: medium-sized; v_gene: TRBV6-1; CDR3nt: TGTGCCAGCAGTGACGAGGGACCTACCTACGAGCAGTACTTC; CDR3aa: CASSDEGPTYEQYF
d_gene: TRBD1; j_gene: TRBJ2-7; abundance: -; v_gene: TRBV7-3; CDR3nt: TGTGCCAGCAGCCCACAGGGGTCCGCCAACGAGCAGTACTTC; CDR3aa: CASSPQGSANEQYF
d_gene: -; j_gene: TRBJ1-1; abundance: -; v_gene: TRBV4-2; CDR3nt: TGTGCCAGCAGCCAAGATCCCCCCTTCACTGAAGCTTTCTTT; CDR3aa: CASSQDPPFTEAFF
d_gene: -; j_gene: TRBJ2-7; abundance: -; v_gene: TRBV14; CDR3nt: TGTGCCAGCAGCCGTCAAAACAGAGCCTACGAGCAGTACTTC; CDR3aa: CASSRQNRAYEQYF
d_gene: -; j_gene: TRBJ1-1; abundance: once; v_gene: TRBV6-2/TRBV6-3; CDR3nt: TGTGCCAGCAGTTACTCCCAGGGGGCTTTCTTT; CDR3aa: CASSYSQGAFF
d_gene: -; j_gene: TRBJ1-1; abundance: -; v_gene: TRBV9; CDR3nt: TGTGCCAGCAGCGTAGACGCTCGGGTTAAAACTGAAGCTTTCTTT; CDR3aa: CASSVDARVKTEAFF
d_gene: TRBD1; j_gene: TRBJ2-1; abundance: -; v_gene: TRBV7-3; CDR3nt: TGTGCCAGCAGCCCCCACGTTACAGGGGTAAGAGGGAATGAGCAGTTCTTC; CDR3aa: CASSPHVTGVRGNEQFF
d_gene: -; j_gene: TRBJ1-1; abundance: -; v_gene: TRBV11-3; CDR3nt: TGTGCCAGCAGCTTATGGTTGAACACTGAAGCTTTCTTT; CDR3aa: CASSLWLNTEAFF
d_gene: -; j_gene: TRBJ1-2; abundance: -; v_gene: TRBV10-3; CDR3nt: TGTGCCATCAGCGTCGACGGTCAACTATATGGCTACACCTTC; CDR3aa: CAISVDGQLYGYTF
d_gene: -; j_gene: TRBJ2-5; abundance: -; v_gene: TRBV24-1; CDR3nt: TGTGCCACCAGTGATTTACTCGGGCAACAAGAGACCCAGTACTTC; CDR3aa: CATSDLLGQQETQYF
d_gene: TRBD1; j_gene: TRBJ1-1; abundance: -; v_gene: TRBV6-6; CDR3nt: TGTGCCAGCACCCTAATTCAGGGGGGGGACACTGAAGCTTTCTTT; CDR3aa: CASTLIQGGDTEAFF
d_gene: -; j_gene: TRBJ1-2; abundance: -; v_gene: TRBV6-5; CDR3nt: TGTGCCAGCAGCCGGACAAAGGATGGCTATGGCTACACCTTC; CDR3aa: CASSRTKDGYGYTF
d_gene: -; j_gene: TRBJ2-1; abundance: -; v_gene: TRBV4-2; CDR3nt: TGTGCCAGCAGCCAAGATCTGGCGGGGGCTAATGAGCAGTTCTTC; CDR3aa: CASSQDLAGANEQFF
d_gene: -; j_gene: TRBJ1-2; abundance: -; v_gene: TRBV3-1/TRBV3-2; CDR3nt: TGTGCCAGCAGCCAAGAGACAGCTTATGGGGATGCCTATGGCTACACCTTC; CDR3aa: CASSQETAYGDAYGYTF
d_gene: -; j_gene: TRBJ1-6; abundance: -; v_gene: TRBV7-2; CDR3nt: TGTGCCAGCAGCACGCGGACAGCTGATAATTCACCCCTCCACTTT; CDR3aa: CASSTRTADNSPLHF
d_gene: -; j_gene: TRBJ2-2; abundance: -; v_gene: TRBV6-2/TRBV6-3; CDR3nt: TGTGCCAGCAGTTACGCCAGCTTCAACACCGGGGAGCTGTTTTTT; CDR3aa: CASSYASFNTGELFF
d_gene: -; j_gene: TRBJ1-1; abundance: -; v_gene: TRBV6-5; CDR3nt: TGTGCCAGCTGCCGGCCAGAAGGGACTGAAGCTTTCTTT; CDR3aa: CASCRPEGTEAFF
d_gene: TRBD1; j_gene: TRBJ1-1; abundance: -; v_gene: TRBV19; CDR3nt: TGTGCCAGCGGACAGGGGGGACGGGGAACTGAAGCTTTCTTT; CDR3aa: CASGQGGRGTEAFF
d_gene: TRBD1; j_gene: TRBJ2-3; abundance: -; v_gene: TRBV28; CDR3nt: TGTGCCAGCAGCTTGACAGGGGATAGCACAGATACGCAGTATTTT; CDR3aa: CASSLTGDSTDTQYF
d_gene: -; j_gene: TRBJ1-2; abundance: once; v_gene: TRBV28; CDR3nt: TGTGCCAGCAGCTTGTTTGTGGGCTATGGCTACACCTTC; CDR3aa: CASSLFVGYGYTF
d_gene: -; j_gene: TRBJ2-5; abundance: -; v_gene: TRBV6-2/TRBV6-3; CDR3nt: TGTGCCAGCAGTTTCGGGACCCAATCTGGGACCCAGTACTTC; CDR3aa: CASSFGTQSGTQYF
d_gene: TRBD2; j_gene: TRBJ2-7; abundance: -; v_gene: TRBV19; CDR3nt: TGTGCCAGTAGTACCCGCTTACGCGGGGGGAACTACGAGCAGTACTTC; CDR3aa: CASSTRLRGGNYEQYF
d_gene: -; j_gene: TRBJ1-4; abundance: -; v_gene: TRBV19; CDR3nt: TGTGCCAGTAGTCTGCCCAGACAGTATGAAAAACTGTTTTTT; CDR3aa: CASSLPRQYEKLFF
d_gene: -; j_gene: TRBJ1-1; abundance: -; v_gene: TRBV4-1; CDR3nt: TGCGCCAGCAGGCGGACCGTGGGGATGGAGACTGAAGCTTTCTTT; CDR3aa: CASRRTVGMETEAFF
d_gene: -; j_gene: TRBJ1-6; abundance: -; v_gene: TRBV6-4; CDR3nt: TGTGCCCGTCAAAAGGGCAAAAATAATTCACCCCTCCACTTT; CDR3aa: CARQKGKNNSPLHF
d_gene: -; j_gene: TRBJ2-3; abundance: -; v_gene: TRBV5-1; CDR3nt: TGCGCCAGCAGCTTGGCCTCGGGGACTAGCACAGATACGCAGTATTTT; CDR3aa: CASSLASGTSTDTQYF
d_gene: -; j_gene: TRBJ2-7; abundance: -; v_gene: TRBV6-2/TRBV6-3; CDR3nt: TGTGCCAGCAGTTACTATCACGAGCAGTACTTC; CDR3aa: CASSYYHEQYF
d_gene: TRBD2; j_gene: TRBJ2-3; abundance: -; v_gene: TRBV4-2; CDR3nt: TGTGCCAGCAGCCAAGATACTAGCGGGTTTAGCACAGATACGCAGTATTTT; CDR3aa: CASSQDTSGFSTDTQYF
d_gene: TRBD2; j_gene: TRBJ2-7; abundance: once; v_gene: TRBV7-8; CDR3nt: TGTGCCAGCAGCTCGGGGACTAGCGGGGCCTACGAGCAGTACTTC; CDR3aa: CASSSGTSGAYEQYF
d_gene: -; j_gene: TRBJ1-1; abundance: few; v_gene: TRBV10-2; CDR3nt: TGCGCCAGCAGTGAGTCGAGGAGCACTGAAGCTTTCTTT; CDR3aa: CASSESRSTEAFF
d_gene: -; j_gene: TRBJ1-1; abundance: -; v_gene: TRBV19; CDR3nt: TGTGCCAGTAGTATCGGGGCAAGGACTGAAGCTTTCTTT; CDR3aa: CASSIGARTEAFF
d_gene: TRBD1; j_gene: TRBJ1-2; abundance: -; v_gene: TRBV19; CDR3nt: TGTGCCAGTAGTATACGGGACAGGGAAAGACTTGGCTACACCTTC; CDR3aa: CASSIRDRERLGYTF
d_gene: TRBD2; j_gene: TRBJ2-7; abundance: few; v_gene: TRBV5-1; CDR3nt: TGCGCCAGCAGCCATACTAGCGGGGGGCCAAGCTCCTACGAGCAGTACTTC; CDR3aa: CASSHTSGGPSSYEQYF
d_gene: TRBD1; j_gene: TRBJ2-1; abundance: -; v_gene: TRBV7-2; CDR3nt: TGTGCCAGCAGCTTAGGGGACAGTTTACTTTACAATGAGCAGTTCTTC; CDR3aa: CASSLGDSLLYNEQFF
d_gene: TRBD1; j_gene: TRBJ1-1; abundance: once; v_gene: TRBV7-9; CDR3nt: TGTGCCAGCAGCCTCCGGGACAGCACTGAAGCTTTCTTT; CDR3aa: CASSLRDSTEAFF
d_gene: -; j_gene: TRBJ1-4; abundance: -; v_gene: TRBV5-6; CDR3nt: TGTGCCAGCAGCTTGCAGGGCGCAACTAATGAAAAACTGTTTTTT; CDR3aa: CASSLQGATNEKLFF
d_gene: TRBD1; j_gene: TRBJ2-3; abundance: -; v_gene: TRBV18; CDR3nt: TGTGCCAGCTCACCGATCCCGGGACAGACAAACACAGATACGCAGTATTTT; CDR3aa: CASSPIPGQTNTDTQYF
d_gene: -; j_gene: TRBJ1-6; abundance: many; v_gene: TRBV19; CDR3nt: TGTGCCAGTAAACGAACAGGAGATTCACCCCTCCACTTT; CDR3aa: CASKRTGDSPLHF
d_gene: TRBD1; j_gene: TRBJ2-7; abundance: -; v_gene: TRBV15; CDR3nt: TGTGCCACCAGCAAGACAGGGCGCAACGAGCAGTACTTC; CDR3aa: CATSKTGRNEQYF
d_gene: -; j_gene: TRBJ1-2; abundance: -; v_gene: TRBV5-6; CDR3nt: TGTGCCAGCAGCTTGGTAGGGGTTGGCTACACCTTC; CDR3aa: CASSLVGVGYTF
d_gene: -; j_gene: TRBJ2-3; abundance: -; v_gene: TRBV10-3; CDR3nt: TGTGCCATCAGTGAGGCCGCGTGGGATACGCAGTATTTT; CDR3aa: CAISEAAWDTQYF
d_gene: -; j_gene: TRBJ1-6; abundance: -; v_gene: TRBV6-2/TRBV6-3; CDR3nt: TGTGCCAGCAGCTCGGCCCAGGGGTTGGATTCACCCCTCCACTTT; CDR3aa: CASSSAQGLDSPLHF